Below are 6 T cell receptor beta chains sequenced from a single sample in a study of T cells after yellow fever vaccination. One entry per CDR3 protein results from TCRdb running MiXCR on the 5' RACE reads. The profile covers about 320,000 distinct CDR3 sequences, with 3.5% to 4.5% appearing a single time and approximately 19% taken by the ten largest. The material sequenced was PBMCs, taken 15 days after the yellow fever booster vaccination. The receptors were sampled from a man between 18 and 35 years old who received the YFV17D yellow fever vaccine.

This clonotype was seen repeatedly, ten times or more. This chain joins TRBV7-6 and TRBJ2-1; D call uncertain. V lost 2 bases, J lost 5 bases, and 1 base lay in between. CDR3 size: 11 residues. Germline V gene sequence: CDR1 SGHVS, CDR2 FNYEAQ. This chain's CDR3 is CASSLNNEQFF. The CDR3 bases are TGTGCCAGCAGCTTAAACAATGAGCAGTTCTTC.

The gene calls are TRBV7-8 and TRBJ2-5; 7 nucleotides match TRBD1. V dropped 4 bases and J dropped 5; count of bases not matched to a gene: 7. The CDR3 runs to 14 residues. Germline V CDR1 and CDR2: SGHVS, FQNEAQ. DNA for the CDR3: TGTGCCAGCAGCTCCGAGGACAGGTTGGAGACCCAGTACTTC. It is translated as CASSSEDRLETQYF.

The sample holds many counts of this clonotype. This chain links TRBV7-9 with TRBJ2-7, with 8 positions matching TRBD1. CDR3 size: 15 residues. Germline-derived CDR1 and CDR2 are SEHNR and FQNEAQ (reference sequence). The V segment lost 7 bases and the J segment 2 bases; nucleotides outside the gene matches: 10. The CDR3 coding sequence is TGTGCCAGCACCTCCACACGGGACAGGCCCTACGAGCAGTACTTC. Its translation is CASTSTRDRPYEQYF.

The rearrangement joins TRBV7-2 to TRBJ1-2, with TRBD1 matching over 8 bases. V shed 5 bases and J 8 bases; nucleotides not matched to a gene: 13. The CDR3 loop spans 15 amino acids. Germline lookup yields CDR1 SGHTA and CDR2 FQGNSA. The CDR3 DNA is TGTGCCAGCAGCGGAAACGGACAGGGACTGCGAGGCTACACCTTC. Translated: CASSGNGQGLRGYTF.

There are many counts of this clonotype. The chain's CDR3 is CSARPLAGGTDTQYF. The CDR3 nucleotides are TGCAGTGCTCGACCCCTTGCGGGGGGGACAGATACGCAGTATTTT. The J gene is TRBJ2-3, the V gene TRBV20-1, with 9 bases aligning to TRBD2. V shed 5 bases, J shed 3 bases, and the junction held 9 bases outside the gene matches. Germline lookup yields CDR1 DFQATT and CDR2 SNEGSKA (reference sequence). The length of the CDR3 is 15 residues.

This clonotype was recorded many times. The chain recombines TRBV28 with TRBJ1-6; TRBD1 aligns across 7 bases. With V trimmed by 3 bases and J by 6 bases, 11 bases remained unmatched. The CDR3 consists of 17 residues. Germline CDR1 reads MDHEN; CDR2 reads SYDVKM. This chain's CDR3 is CASSLPTPGTANSPLHF. DNA of the CDR3: TGTGCCAGCAGTTTGCCGACCCCAGGGACAGCTAATTCACCCCTCCACTTT. Based on the CDR3 plus reference TRBV28 and TRBJ1-6, the full variable domain is DVKVTQSSRYLVKRTGEKVFLECVQDMDHENMFWYRQDPGLGLRLIYFSYDVKMKEKGDIPEGYSVSREKKERFSLILESASTNQTSMYLCASSLPTPGTANSPLHFGNGTRLTVT.